Listed below are T cell receptor beta chains from one sample, sequenced in a study of blood T cell repertoires in COVID-19. TCRdb keeps only in-frame clones here, not all; method: immunoSEQ multiplex PCR. Among hundreds of thousands of clones listed, roughly 80% were seen once. The sample taken for sequencing was PBMCs or T cells enriched from blood (not recorded which). These receptors came from a man aged 40-49 years who had been exposed to COVID-19. Each CDR3 is given with its conserved first and last residue. D genes are given only for firm matches. Rows give clone size only sometimes, using once, few, many, or a class for an expanded clone.

J gene	V gene	clone size	D gene	CDR3 DNA	CDR3 protein
TRBJ2-3	TRBV7-9	.	.	TGTGCCAGCAGCGATACCGACTGGGATACGCAGTATTTT	CASSDTDWDTQYF
TRBJ2-7	TRBV7-2	.	.	TGTGCCAGCAGCTTAGCGCAGTACGAGCAGTACTTC	CASSLAQYEQYF
TRBJ1-2	TRBV21-1	.	.	TGTGCCAGCAGCAAAAGTGAGCGGGAGATCACTTCTAACTATGGCTACACCTTC	CASSKSEREITSNYGYTF
TRBJ2-3	TRBV5-1	once	TRBD1	TGCGCCAGCAGCTTTGGGACAGGCTACACAGATACGCAGTATTTT	CASSFGTGYTDTQYF
TRBJ2-5	TRBV4-1	.	.	TGCGCCAGCAGCGCTCGGGACTTATCGAGAGACCAAGAGACCCAGTACTTC	CASSARDLSRDQETQYF
TRBJ2-1	TRBV6-1	.	.	TGTGCCAGCAGTGTAGGGGTAGGTTCGGTGTACAATGAGCAGTTCTTC	CASSVGVGSVYNEQFF
TRBJ1-1	TRBV6-4	.	.	TGTGCCAGCAGTGACTCGTCAGGGTCATATATCTTCTTT	CASSDSSGSYIFF
TRBJ2-5	TRBV7-3	.	.	TGTGCCAGCAGCTTAACCCCAGGGTCCCAAGAGACCCAGTACTTC	CASSLTPGSQETQYF
TRBJ2-2	TRBV9	.	TRBD2	TGTGCCAGCAGCGTAGTCCTAGCGGGAGGAGGGGAGCTGTTTTTT	CASSVVLAGGGELFF
TRBJ2-5	TRBV6-5	.	.	TGTGCCAGCAGTTACTCCCTCTACGGGGTCCAGTACTTC	CASSYSLYGVQYF
TRBJ2-7	TRBV5-1	.	.	TGCGCCAGCAGCTTGGGGGCGGGCAGCTCCTACGAGCAGTACTTC	CASSLGAGSSYEQYF
TRBJ1-1	TRBV19	.	.	TGTGCCAGTAGTATAGGGCGACCCCTAGGTGAGACTGAAGCTTTCTTT	CASSIGRPLGETEAFF
TRBJ1-4	TRBV5-4	once	.	TGTGCCAGCAGCTCAAATCCTGCAGCTAATGAAAAACTGTTTTTT	CASSSNPAANEKLFF
TRBJ2-2	TRBV2	.	TRBD2	TGTGCCAGCAGTGAAGGTGGCGGGAGGTATGGGGAGCTGTTTTTT	CASSEGGGRYGELFF
TRBJ2-3	TRBV19	.	.	TGTGCCAGTTCTCTATCAGATACGCAGTATTTT	CASSLSDTQYF
TRBJ2-1	TRBV14	few	TRBD2	TGTGCCAGCAGCGCCGGGGGGACTAGCGGAAACAATGAGCAGTTCTTC	CASSAGGTSGNNEQFF
TRBJ2-5	TRBV9	.	.	TGTGCCAGCAGCGTAGATCTAACCCAAGAGACCCAGTACTTC	CASSVDLTQETQYF
TRBJ2-5	TRBV11-1	once	.	TGTGCCAGCGGGCTAGAGACCCAGTACTTC	CASGLETQYF
TRBJ2-5	TRBV19	once	.	TGTGCCAGTAGTTCTAGCACTAAAGAGACCCAGTACTTC	CASSSSTKETQYF
TRBJ2-2	TRBV18	.	TRBD1	TGTGCCAGCTCAGTTCGACAGGGCGGGACCGGGGAGCTGTTTTTT	CASSVRQGGTGELFF
TRBJ2-3	TRBV7-8	few	TRBD2	TGTGCCAGCAGCTTCGTGTCTACCCGACTAGCGAACACAGATACGCAGTATTTT	CASSFVSTRLANTDTQYF
TRBJ2-2	TRBV5-8	.	.	TGTGCCAGCAGCCCCGGGACATGGAACACCGGGGAGCTGTTTTTT	CASSPGTWNTGELFF
TRBJ2-1	TRBV13	once	.	TGTGCCAGCAGCCCTAAGTCTCCCTACAATGAGCAGTTCTTC	CASSPKSPYNEQFF
TRBJ2-1	TRBV6-4	.	.	TGTGCCAGCAGCCTCGACTCCGGAGACAATGAGCAGTTCTTC	CASSLDSGDNEQFF
TRBJ2-7	TRBV25-1	once	TRBD1	TGTGCCAGCAGTCCCACAGGGGGCGAGCAGTACTTC	CASSPTGGEQYF
TRBJ2-2	TRBV11-2	.	.	TGTGCCAGCAGCTTAGACGGGGTCACCGGGGAGCTGTTTTTT	CASSLDGVTGELFF
TRBJ1-5	TRBV6-5	few	.	TGTGCCAGCAGCCCCGGGAGTGGGGCTAATCAGCCCCAGCATTTT	CASSPGSGANQPQHF
TRBJ2-1	TRBV7-9	.	.	TGTGCCAGCAGCTTAGGTACGGTCCTCGTGGTCAATGAGCAGTTCTTC	CASSLGTVLVVNEQFF
TRBJ1-2	TRBV30	.	.	TGTGCCTGGAGTGTATCAGGGGATAGGTTTGGCTACACCTTC	CAWSVSGDRFGYTF
TRBJ1-5	TRBV7-2	few	.	TGTGCCAGCAGCTCCAGGGGTTTTCAGCCCCAGCATTTT	CASSSRGFQPQHF
TRBJ1-3	TRBV18	.	.	TGTGCCAGCTCACCGGCAGGCCTCTTTGGAAACACCATATATTTT	CASSPAGLFGNTIYF
TRBJ2-1	TRBV18	.	TRBD1	TGTGCCAGCTCACCGGTGGCCGGGACAGGGACCTACGATGAGCAGTTCTTC	CASSPVAGTGTYDEQFF
TRBJ2-1	TRBV19	.	.	TGTGCCAGCAAACTAGATTCCTTTAACTACAATGAGCAGTTCTTC	CASKLDSFNYNEQFF
TRBJ2-1	TRBV11-3	.	TRBD1	TGTGCCAGCAGCTTTTCAACGGGACAGGGAACATATGAGCAGTTCTTC	CASSFSTGQGTYEQFF
TRBJ1-1	TRBV7-2	.	TRBD1	TGTGCCAGCAGCAAAAGGGGACAGTTGGTCGCTTTCTTT	CASSKRGQLVAFF
TRBJ2-2	TRBV18	.	.	TGTGCCAGCTCACCACCGGGCGTGAACACCGGGGAGCTGTTTTTT	CASSPPGVNTGELFF
TRBJ1-1	TRBV7-9	once	.	TGTGCCAGCAGCCGGAACGACTTGAACACTGAAGCTTTCTTT	CASSRNDLNTEAFF
TRBJ2-2	TRBV7-3	.	.	TGTGCCAGCAGCTTAATCCTTGGGAGAGCCACCGGGGAGCTGTTTTTT	CASSLILGRATGELFF
TRBJ2-7	TRBV29-1	many	TRBD2	TGCAGCGTTGACGGGCTAGCGGGAGGCCCCGGCTATGGGGAGCAGTACTTC	CSVDGLAGGPGYGEQYF
TRBJ2-2	TRBV29-1	few	TRBD2	TGCAGCGTTGAAGGCGGGAGCGGGAGGGAGCTGTTTTTT	CSVEGGSGRELFF
TRBJ1-3	TRBV3-1/TRBV3-2	.	.	TGTGCCAGCAGCCAACCGAAATTCATTAGCTCTGGAAACACCATATATTTT	CASSQPKFISSGNTIYF
TRBJ2-2	TRBV18	.	.	TGTGCCAGCTCACCCCCCAGTCTGTTTGCCGGGGAGCTGTTTTTT	CASSPPSLFAGELFF
TRBJ2-1	TRBV28	.	TRBD1	TGTGCCAGCAACCTCTCTCCGGGGACAGGACACAATGAGCAGTTCTTC	CASNLSPGTGHNEQFF
TRBJ1-5	TRBV20-1	few	.	TGCAGTGCTAGTTCCGGAGGGCAGCCCCAGCATTTT	CSASSGGQPQHF
TRBJ2-1	TRBV6-4	.	TRBD2	TGTGCCAGCAGATCCGGGACTAGCGGGAGTTCGGGTGAGCAGTTCTTC	CASRSGTSGSSGEQFF